The clone carrying this T cell receptor (beta chain) was detected only a few times. Each TRB amplification used roughly 230-550 ng of genomic DNA from blood. TRB rearrangements were amplified by multiplex PCR with BIOMED2 TRB-A/B primers. TCRdb analysed the multiplex PCR reads with MiXCR anew, one entry per CDR3 protein. The table records about 16,000 distinct CDR3 sequences, 27% of them present only once. These data originate in a study of T and B cells in COVID-19 patients. CDR3 size: 16 residues. Trimming removed 4 bases at V and 3 bases at J, with 19 bases between. Looked up from germline, CDR1 is SEHNR and CDR2 is FQNEAQ (reference sequence).

The V gene is TRBV7-9, the J gene TRBJ2-7; D perhaps matches TRBD2 (5 bases). The sample comprised blood. The sequence came from a human donor who had recovered from COVID-19. DNA for the CDR3: TGTGCCAGCAGCTCCTCTGGTCGGGGTAGTCTCTACGAGCAGTACTTC. Translating gives CASSSSGRGSLYEQYF. The whole variable domain, filled in from reference TRBV7-9 and TRBJ2-7, reads DTGVSQNPRHKITKRGQNVTFRCDPISEHNRLYWYRQTLGQGPEFLTYFQNEAQLEKSRLLSDRFSAERPKGSFSTLEIQRTEQGDSAMYLCASSSSGRGSLYEQYFGPGTRLTVT.